Following are 28 T cell receptor beta chains from one sample sequenced in a study of shared clonotypes between healthy human individuals. CD45RO-negative, CCR7-positively selected cells formed the naive CD8 fraction, excluding terminally differentiated effector memory CD45RA+ cells. Data came from immunoSEQ multiplex PCR; TCRdb stores just in-frame clones and leaves some out. The sample lists about 820,000 clones, 92% occurring once. The sample taken for sequencing was naive CD8+ T cells sorted from blood. The source of these receptors is a man younger than 45 in good health.

The chain is built from TRBV14 and TRBJ1-6; D is perhaps TRBD1 (6 bases). With 6 bases removed from V and 6 bases from J, the gap between germline ends came to 9 bases. The CDR3 sequence is 13 residues long. Germline V gives CDR1 SGHDN, CDR2 FVKESK. Written as DNA, the CDR3 is TGTGCCAGCAGAGGGGGGGTTAATTCACCCCTCCACTTT. Its translation is CASRGGVNSPLHF.

The chain is built from TRBV19 and TRBJ1-5, with 9 bases aligning to TRBD1. The CDR3 spans 15 residues. Germline lookup yields CDR1 LNHDA and CDR2 SQIVND (reference sequence). J was trimmed by 5 bases and V by 3 bases; bases with no gene match: 5. The CDR3 protein is CASSMVTGGYQPQHF. The DNA of the CDR3 is TGTGCCAGTAGTATGGTGACAGGGGGATATCAGCCCCAGCATTTT.

The gene calls are TRBV19 and TRBJ2-3; D is possibly TRBD2 (6 bases). Germline V gene data show CDR1 as LNHDA and CDR2 as SQIVND (reference sequence). This CDR3 contains 16 residues. Trimming took 8 bases from V and 0 from J, leaving 18 bases between them. The CDR3 DNA follows: TGTGCCAGTCGCGGGGTTGGCTGGAAAAGCACAGATACGCAGTATTTT. It encodes CASRGVGWKSTDTQYF.

The chain couples TRBV4-3 to TRBJ2-3; weak D call: TRBD2 (5 bases). The CDR3 extends over 15 amino acids. Trimming removed 0 bases from V and 9 bases from J, with 16 bases in between. The germline V gene encodes CDR1 LGHNA and CDR2 YSLEER. The chain's CDR3 is CASSQDRTRAKTQYF. Written as DNA, the CDR3 is TGCGCCAGCAGCCAAGATAGAACGAGGGCTAAAACGCAGTATTTT.

This chain connects TRBV6-6 to TRBJ2-1, with D perhaps matching TRBD1 (7 bases). Trimming took 8 bases from V and 7 from J, leaving 15 bases between them. CDR3 size: 13 residues. Germline CDR1 is MNHNY and CDR2 is SVGAGI (reference sequence). CDR3: CASGQGGGNEQFF. The CDR3 nucleotides read TGTGCCAGCGGTCAGGGGGGAGGTAATGAGCAGTTCTTC.

J is TRBJ2-1 and V is TRBV29-1; 12 nucleotides line up with TRBD2. From germline, CDR1 is SQVTM and CDR2 ANQGSEA. CDR3 size: 14 residues. With V trimmed by 8 bases and J by 8 bases, 10 bases remained unmatched. The chain's CDR3 is CSSGDLAGGYEQFF. In nucleotides, the CDR3 is TGCAGCTCAGGGGATCTAGCGGGAGGGTATGAGCAGTTCTTC.

Only a few counts were recorded for this clone. This sample also contains other DNA sequences that code for the same CDR3. The CDR3 DNA reads TGTGCCAGCAGTTTGGGGCGGAACACTGAAGCTTTCTTT. Protein product: CASSLGRNTEAFF. V and J are TRBV27 and TRBJ1-1, with D perhaps matching TRBD1 (5 bases). The CDR3 has 13 residues. Germline V gene sequence: CDR1 MNHEY, CDR2 SMNVEV (reference sequence). Trimming stripped 3 bases from V and 1 base from J, with 6 bases between.

The chain couples TRBV7-3 to TRBJ2-7; TRBD2 aligns across 11 bases. The CDR3 loop spans 15 amino acids. Germline CDR1 is SGHTA and CDR2 is FQGTGA. V shed 5 bases, J shed 2 bases, and the junction held 5 bases outside the gene matches. The CDR3 DNA is TGTGCCAGCAGCCCCGGACTAGCGGGCCCCTACGAGCAGTACTTC. This translates into CASSPGLAGPYEQYF.

As regards this clone: A junction end diverges from the germline sequence, so it may reflect a read error. The chain recombines TRBV14 with TRBJ1-2; D is uncertain. Germline CDR1 is SGHDN and CDR2 is FVKESK. CDR3 length: 13 amino acids. The CDR3 loop is CASSQGRTYGYTF. In DNA, the CDR3 is TGTGCCAGCAGTCAAGGACGGACCTATGGCTACACCTTC.

The rearrangement links TRBV4-1 to TRBJ2-7, with 7 bases lining up with TRBD2. The germline V gene has CDR1 MGHRA and CDR2 YSYEKL. The length of the CDR3 is 15 residues. V was pared by 3 bases and J by 3 bases, with 8 bases of the junction left unmatched. DNA of the CDR3: TGCGCCAGCAGCCAGGCGGGAGTGGGGTTCTACGAGCAGTACTTC. Amino acids: CASSQAGVGFYEQYF.

This chain joins TRBV27 and TRBJ1-3, with D possibly being TRBD1 (5 bases). V lost 8 bases, J lost 3 bases, and 11 bases lay in between. The CDR3 is 13 residues long. CDR1 is MNHEY, CDR2 SMNVEV, per germline (reference sequence). CDR3 residues: CASGGAGGNTIYF. The DNA for the CDR3 is TGTGCCAGCGGGGGTGCGGGTGGAAACACCATATATTTT.

About this clone itself: Different DNA sequences within this sample yield the same CDR3. The rearrangement joins TRBV2 to TRBJ2-7; 11 bases are shared with TRBD2. Germline CDR1 SNHLY, CDR2 FYNNEI. The CDR3 sequence is 15 residues long. With V trimmed by 6 bases and J by 1 base, 5 bases remained unmatched. CDR3 in amino acids: CASRGGLADSYEQYF. The CDR3, as DNA: TGTGCCAGCAGGGGGGGACTAGCGGATTCCTACGAGCAGTACTTC.

With regard to this clone: Other DNA variants within this sample encode the same CDR3. The chain recombines TRBV28 with TRBJ1-5; the D gene is possibly TRBD1 (5 bases). With 3 bases removed from V and 0 bases from J, the gap between germline ends came to 9 bases. Germline-derived CDR1 and CDR2 are MDHEN and SYDVKM. CDR3 length: 15 amino acids. CDR3 sequence: CASSLWGDSNQPQHF. CDR3 nucleotide sequence: TGTGCCAGCAGTTTGTGGGGGGATAGCAATCAGCCCCAGCATTTT.

As for this clone: The sample carries other DNA sequences with the same CDR3. The CDR3 DNA reads as TGTGCCAGCAGCTTGGGACAGGGGGGCTACGAGCAGTACTTC. It codes for CASSLGQGGYEQYF. V and J are TRBV7-9 and TRBJ2-7; TRBD1 matches 11 bases. Germline V lookup: CDR1 SEHNR, CDR2 FQNEAQ (reference sequence). The J segment lost 3 bases and the V segment lost 3 bases, leaving 1 base of the junction unmatched. The length of the CDR3 is 14 residues.

The gene calls are TRBV14 and TRBJ2-5, with TRBD1 matching over 8 bases. Germline V gene sequence: CDR1 SGHDN, CDR2 FVKESK. The CDR3 extends over 13 amino acids. V gave up 6 bases and J gave up 2 bases; unmatched junction bases: 2. The CDR3 DNA reads TGTGCCAGCAGGACAGGGGAACAAGAGACCCAGTACTTC. It encodes CASRTGEQETQYF.

This clone was observed a few times. This chain links TRBV6-1 with TRBJ1-4, with D uncertain. Germline V gene lookup returns CDR1 MNHNS and CDR2 SASEGT. V was cut by 8 bases and J by 7 bases, with 5 bases left in between. The CDR3 runs to 10 residues. The DNA of the CDR3 is TGTGCCAGCGTTCGTGAAAAACTGTTTTTT. Its protein product is CASVREKLFF.

The CDR3 is CASSAPGQGPEAFF. CDR3 nucleotide sequence: TGTGCCAGCAGCGCACCGGGACAGGGTCCTGAAGCTTTCTTT. The chain carries TRBV7-9 and TRBJ1-1; TRBD1 matches at 9 bases. Germline V CDR1 and CDR2: SEHNR, FQNEAQ (reference sequence). The V gene end was trimmed by 5 bases and the J gene end by 6 bases; junction bases not matched to a gene: 7. The length of the CDR3 is 14 residues.

The J gene is TRBJ2-1, the V gene TRBV5-4, with TRBD2 as a possible D gene (6 bases). V was clipped by 6 bases and J by 0 bases, with 13 bases between them. Germline loops: CDR1 SGHNT, CDR2 YYREEE (reference sequence). The CDR3 consists of 15 residues. This CDR3 reads CASNMGGSSYNEQFF. CDR3 nucleotides: TGTGCCAGCAATATGGGGGGTAGCTCCTACAATGAGCAGTTCTTC.

This clone was counted only a few times. The chain uses TRBV15 and TRBJ1-5; possible D gene TRBD1, 6 bases. This CDR3 has 16 residues. Trimming stripped 5 bases from V and 5 bases from J, with 19 bases between. CDR1 LNHNV and CDR2 YYDKDF come from the germline V gene (reference sequence). CDR3 loop: CATSSFVGGGDQPQHF. The CDR3 DNA follows: TGTGCCACCAGCTCCTTTGTGGGGGGCGGAGATCAGCCCCAGCATTTT.

The chain has TRBV4-1 and TRBJ2-1; D call uncertain. Deletions cut 7 bases from V and 4 bases from J, with 17 bases between. CDR1 is MGHRA and CDR2 is YSYEKL in the germline V gene. This CDR3 has 15 amino acids. CDR3 protein: CASTIAVGDYNEQFF. DNA of the CDR3: TGCGCCAGCACTATAGCAGTGGGCGATTACAATGAGCAGTTCTTC.

This clone has a single count. The rearrangement joins TRBV6-1 to TRBJ2-5; D is possibly TRBD1 or TRBD2 (5 bases each). The CDR3 has 13 amino acids. Between the trimmed V and J ends, which lost 8 bases and 4 bases, there was a span of 14 bases. CDR1 is MNHNS and CDR2 is SASEGT in the germline V gene. CDR3 DNA sequence: TGTGCCAGCCGAACGAGGGGTGGAGAGACCCAGTACTTC. Protein product: CASRTRGGETQYF.

The rearrangement joins TRBV19 to TRBJ2-7, with 7 bases identical to TRBD2. Germline CDR1 and CDR2: LNHDA and SQIVND (reference sequence). V lost 4 bases and J lost 2; bases outside the gene matches: 5. CDR3 length: 14 residues. Here the CDR3 reads CASSTREATYEQYF. The CDR3 bases are TGTGCCAGTAGTACCCGGGAGGCAACCTACGAGCAGTACTTC.

The rearrangement joins TRBV9 to TRBJ1-1, with D tentatively TRBD1 (6 bases). CDR1 and CDR2 (germline): SGDLS, YYNGEE. This CDR3 is built from 15 residues. Trimming shortened V by 3 bases and J by 3 bases, and 15 bases separated the two germline ends. The CDR3, as DNA: TGTGCCAGCAGCGCACGAGGGGGGTCCGACACTGAAGCTTTCTTT. The encoded protein is CASSARGGSDTEAFF.

The V call is TRBV6-5, the J call TRBJ1-2, with D possibly being TRBD1 (6 bases). Germline CDR1 and CDR2: MNHEY and SVGAGI. V lost 6 bases and J lost 2, with 13 bases in between. This CDR3 is 14 amino acids long. The CDR3 sequence: CASSPQGSNYGYTF. DNA for the CDR3: TGTGCCAGCAGCCCACAGGGATCGAACTATGGCTACACCTTC.

The gene calls are TRBV28 and TRBJ2-2; D gene unclear. Germline values: CDR1 MDHEN, CDR2 SYDVKM. This CDR3 has 14 residues. V lost 1 base, J lost 5 bases, and 8 bases lay in between. CDR3 protein: CASSLLLRTGELFF. The CDR3 DNA follows: TGTGCCAGCAGTTTATTACTTCGGACCGGGGAGCTGTTTTTT.

V is TRBV2 and J is TRBJ2-7; TRBD2 aligns across 9 bases. The CDR3 totals 14 residues. Germline V lookup: CDR1 SNHLY, CDR2 FYNNEI. Losses at the gene ends were 5 bases for V and 3 bases for J; bases not matched to a gene: 5. CDR3 loop: CASSWTSDRYEQYF. The CDR3 region has the DNA TGTGCCAGCAGTTGGACTAGCGATCGCTACGAGCAGTACTTC.

The rearrangement uses TRBV28 and TRBJ2-7; the D gene is possibly TRBD2 (6 bases). This CDR3 has 12 residues. V lost 6 bases, J lost 6 bases, and 12 bases lay in between. Germline CDR1 MDHEN, CDR2 SYDVKM. CDR3 sequence reads: CASSSAGFEQYF. CDR3 nucleotides: TGTGCCAGCAGCTCGGCGGGATTCGAGCAGTACTTC.

The chain employs TRBV11-2 and TRBJ2-3; TRBD1 agrees at 7 bases. Germline V CDR1 and CDR2: SGHAT, FQNNGV. The CDR3 consists of 15 residues. The trim removed 5 bases at V and 3 bases at J, leaving 8 bases unmatched. Here the CDR3 reads CASSLGGARTDTQYF. Here the CDR3 DNA reads TGTGCCAGCAGCCTAGGGGGCGCGAGGACAGATACGCAGTATTTT. Drawing the rest from reference TRBV11-2 and TRBJ2-3, the complete variable domain is EAGVAQSPRYKIIEKRQSVAFWCNPISGHATLYWYQQILGQGPKLLIQFQNNGVVDDSQLPKDRFSAERLKGVDSTLKIQPAKLEDSAVYLCASSLGGARTDTQYFGPGTRLTVL.